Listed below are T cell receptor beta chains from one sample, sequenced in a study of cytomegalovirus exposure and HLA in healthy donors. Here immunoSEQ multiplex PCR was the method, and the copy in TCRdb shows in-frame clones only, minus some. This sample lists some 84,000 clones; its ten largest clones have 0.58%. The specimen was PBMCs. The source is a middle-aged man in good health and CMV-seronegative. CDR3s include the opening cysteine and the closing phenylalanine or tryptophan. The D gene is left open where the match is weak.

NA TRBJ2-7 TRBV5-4 CASSLEGRGSYEQYF TGTGCCAGCAGCTTGGAGGGCAGGGGTTCATACGAGCAGTACTTC
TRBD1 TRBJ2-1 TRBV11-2 CASSAQPGQGYYNEQFF TGTGCCAGCAGCGCCCAGCCGGGACAGGGATACTACAATGAGCAGTTCTTC
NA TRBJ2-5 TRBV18 CASSPVTGPSETQYF TGTGCCAGCTCACCTGTGACAGGCCCTTCGGAGACCCAGTACTTC
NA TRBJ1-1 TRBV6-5 CASSYSRTGPTEAFF TGTGCCAGCAGTTACTCGAGAACAGGGCCCACTGAAGCTTTCTTT
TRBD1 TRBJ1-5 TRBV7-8 CASSWGTGGGLNQPQHF TGTGCCAGCAGCTGGGGGACAGGGGGAGGATTAAATCAGCCCCAGCATTTT
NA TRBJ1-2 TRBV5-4 CASSLAGGAEGYTF TGTGCCAGCAGCTTGGCTGGGGGCGCGGAAGGCTACACCTTC
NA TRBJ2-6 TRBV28 CASSFPRSDVLLNMSGANVLTF TGTGCCAGCAGTTTCCCCCGTAGCGATGTCCTACTAAACATGTCTGGGGCCAACGTCCTGACTTTC
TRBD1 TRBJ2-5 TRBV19 CASSTLTGDSETQYF TGTGCCAGTAGTACCCTGACAGGGGATTCGGAGACCCAGTACTTC
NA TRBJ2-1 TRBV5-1 CASSLGSSYNEQFF TGCGCCAGCAGCTTGGGTAGCTCCTACAATGAGCAGTTCTTC
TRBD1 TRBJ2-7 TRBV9 CASSVGGGTGEQYF TGTGCCAGCAGCGTAGGAGGGGGGACAGGGGAGCAGTACTTC
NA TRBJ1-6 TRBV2 CASSSGAYNSPLHF TGTGCCAGCAGTTCCGGGGCCTATAATTCACCCCTCCACTTT
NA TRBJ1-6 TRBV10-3 CAISGQPNSPLHF TGTGCCATCAGCGGACAGCCTAATTCACCCCTCCACTTT
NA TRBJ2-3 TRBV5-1 CASSLRGRSTDTQYF TGCGCCAGCAGCTTGAGGGGCCGAAGCACAGATACGCAGTATTTT
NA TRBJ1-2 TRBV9 CASSGTGGGENYGYTF TGTGCCAGCAGCGGCACCGGCGGAGGGGAAAACTATGGCTACACCTTC
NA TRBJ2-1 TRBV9 CASSVGQSYNEQFF TGTGCCAGCAGCGTAGGGCAGTCCTACAATGAGCAGTTCTTC
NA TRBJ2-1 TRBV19 CASSPGQNTYNEQFF TGTGCCAGTAGTCCCGGACAGAATACCTACAATGAGCAGTTCTTC
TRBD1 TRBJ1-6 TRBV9 CASSVVGTGSPLHF TGTGCCAGCAGCGTAGTAGGGACAGGTTCACCCCTCCACTTT
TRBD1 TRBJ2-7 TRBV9 CASSEQGSTYEQYF TGTGCCAGCAGCGAACAGGGGTCAACCTACGAGCAGTACTTC
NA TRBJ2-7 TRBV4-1 CASSQTGRGYEQYF TGCGCCAGCAGCCAAACAGGGAGAGGCTACGAGCAGTACTTC